This T cell receptor (beta chain) is drawn from a study of Graves' ophthalmopathy and Graves' hyperthyroidism (dated by TCRdb to 2016 to 2019). About the full investigation: Peripheral blood was collected before any treatment was given, at the time of initial diagnosis. In total, 135 blood samples were TCR-sequenced: approximately 42 ophthalmopathy, roughly 80 hyperthyroidism and approximately 17 hyperthyroidism-to-ophthalmopathy patients. Following sampling, methimazole starting at 30 mg daily was administered to hyperthyroidism patients, and high-dose intravenous methylprednisolone was administered to ophthalmopathy patients. For independent validation, a separate cohort was made up of roughly 19 hyperthyroidism patients plus 17 patients who later progressed from hyperthyroidism to ophthalmopathy. T-cell repertoires of thyroid tissue and blood were compared in about 6 hyperthyroidism patients. The roughly 100 discovery patients were randomly split 7:3 into training and test sets. The study used TCR beta repertoire signatures to distinguish Graves' ophthalmopathy from Graves' hyperthyroidism and to predict progression to ophthalmopathy. To explore V-J signatures that separate ophthalmopathy from hyperthyroidism, a discovery set of approximately 100 patients was enrolled, consisting of about 41 with ophthalmopathy and around 57 with stable hyperthyroidism. The study at large found these results: In validation, the model predicted ophthalmopathy progression with 70.59% sensitivity and about 73% specificity; roughly 11 predicted patients were CT-confirmed with GO in a median of 6.5 months. In cross-validation, the 13-signature model distinguished ophthalmopathy from stable hyperthyroidism with less than 90% sensitivity and roughly 84% specificity, while in the test set the corresponding values were around 79% and 71%. Most of the expanded thyroid clonotypes with a frequency above 0.001 were also detected in blood, and it was suggested that the thyroid immune response may be reflected by blood repertoires. No statistical method was used to set the sample size in advance, and the investigators knew which group each participant was assigned to.

As concerns this clonotype: Its specific antigen is unknown. Base-call qualities are not available, and no considerably larger clone is one nucleotide away.

A patient counted as having stable hyperthyroidism if there was no progression to ophthalmopathy within 18 months of follow-up. Hyperthyroidism patients were newly diagnosed, were aged 18 to 65 years, and had a disease duration under 2 months. Patients with other autoimmune diseases, uncontrolled infections, pregnancy or lactation were excluded. Clinical symptoms, serum thyroxine, TRAb, thyroid ultrasound and orbital computed tomography formed the basis of the diagnosis. Ficoll-Paque density gradient centrifugation was used to isolate PBMCs from under 11 ml of fresh peripheral blood. Total RNA was extracted using Trizol reagent, and RNA quality was checked on an Agilent 2100 Bioanalyzer. CDR1 is given as SGDLS and CDR2 as YYNGEE, both from the germline V gene. The CDR3 goes from the cysteine to the phenylalanine over 16 residues. Just the 48-base CDR3 DNA is kept, in frame starting at base 1. Trimming takes 2 bases from V and 2 bases from J, and the germline ends sit 15 bases apart.

For repertoire sequencing, TCR beta CDR3 regions were amplified from RNA transcripts. The first round of RT-PCR was done with HTBI primers and the Qiagen OneStep RT-PCR kit, and was followed by a second round of multiplex PCR, then size selection and purification. Libraries were sequenced paired-end with 100 bp reads on an Illumina HiSeq2000. The original pipeline was this. Reads were processed with SOAPnuke, discarding reads with adapters, uncalled bases, mean Phred below 15, or no exact constant-primer or identifier match. COPE v1.2.5 was used to merge the high-quality paired reads. Each unique nucleotide sequence was defined as a clonotype, and clonotypes were aligned to IMGT TRB V, D and J references with MiTCR v1.1. Analysis was restricted to V-J combinations with a frequency above 0.0001, which covered roughly 99% of repertoires. A TCR clonal expansion and chaos score per V-J combination was defined as the ratio of F50 clonal expansion to chaos observed in the TCRdist matrix. Welch's t-statistics and random forest were used to reduce features to approximately 13 V-J combinations, which were fed into a naive Bayes classifier. Thyroid-blood repertoire similarity was quantified with the Morisita-Horn index. TCRdb itself trimmed the public reads at Q25 with fastp, ran MiXCR and retained productive beta chains. CDR3 protein duplicates are merged, each entry listing the most common genes and DNA. Here the V and J calls rest on TCRdb's processing, not on the authors' analysis. The sample includes around 15,000 distinct CDR3 sequences, with roughly 46% observed a single time. The leading ten clones occupy around 25% of the sample.

The sequence came from a woman aged 35 to 49 with stable Graves' hyperthyroidism. Donor details come from another sample of the same person, matched by shared clones. Recombination linked TRBV9 to TRBJ2-3, with a weak D call of TRBD2 (5 bases match). Sequenced sample: peripheral blood. The CDR3 region: CASSVVGELNTDTQYF. The bases read TGTGCCAGCAGCGTCGTCGGGGAACTCAACACAGATACGCAGTATTTT. The full variable domain, with segments outside the CDR3 supplied by the reference TRBV9 and TRBJ2-3 proteins, appears as DSGVTQTPKHLITATGQRVTLRCSPRSGDLSVYWYQQSLDQGLQFLIQYYNGEERAKGNILERFSAQQFPDLHSELNLSSLELGDSALYFCASSVVGELNTDTQYFGPGTRLTVL.